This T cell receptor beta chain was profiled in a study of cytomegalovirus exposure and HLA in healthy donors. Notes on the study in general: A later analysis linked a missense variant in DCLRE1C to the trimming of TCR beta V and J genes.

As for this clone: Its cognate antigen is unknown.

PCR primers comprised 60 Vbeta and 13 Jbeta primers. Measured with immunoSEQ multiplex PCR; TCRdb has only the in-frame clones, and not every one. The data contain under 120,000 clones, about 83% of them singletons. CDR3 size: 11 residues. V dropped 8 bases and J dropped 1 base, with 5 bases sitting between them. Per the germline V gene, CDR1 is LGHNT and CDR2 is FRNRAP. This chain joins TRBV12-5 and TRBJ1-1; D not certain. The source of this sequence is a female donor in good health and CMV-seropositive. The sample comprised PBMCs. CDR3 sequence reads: CASNRNTEAFF. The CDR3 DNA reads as TGTGCTAGTAACAGGAACACTGAAGCTTTCTTT.